The next 28 T cell receptor beta chains were all read from a single sample in a study of blood T cell repertoires in COVID-19. Measured with immunoSEQ multiplex PCR; TCRdb has only the in-frame clones, and not every one. The sample has 56,000 or so clones, roughly 80% seen once. Sequenced: peripheral blood. These TCRs come from a man aged 50 to 59 with acute or convalescent COVID-19.

The chain joins TRBV7-6 to TRBJ2-5; 8 bases are shared with TRBD2. Germline loops: CDR1 SGHVS, CDR2 FNYEAQ. The CDR3 is 15 amino acids. V dropped 3 bases and J dropped 5; count of bases not matched to a gene: 8. CDR3 nucleotides: TGTGCCAGCAGCTTCGGGAGGGTGGAGGGGGAGACCCAGTACTTC. This translates into CASSFGRVEGETQYF.

The sample holds a few counts of this clone. The chain employs TRBV4-1 and TRBJ1-6, with D possibly being TRBD1 (6 bases). The CDR3 is 15 residues long. The ends were cut back, 0 bases at V and 8 bases at J, with 11 bases in the middle. Germline V gives CDR1 MGHRA, CDR2 YSYEKL. CDR3 in amino acids: CASSQDGGGYSPLHF. The CDR3 DNA sequence: TGCGCCAGCAGCCAAGACGGTGGGGGCTATTCACCCCTCCACTTT.

The chain is built from TRBV6-1 and TRBJ1-1, with unresolved D. In germline, CDR1 is MNHNS, CDR2 SASEGT. V was clipped by 1 base and J by 3 bases, with 6 bases between them. The CDR3 sequence is 13 residues long. CDR3 nucleotide sequence: TGTGCCAGCAGTGAAGTGGCGGACACTGAAGCTTTCTTT. Translated: CASSEVADTEAFF.

This clone was observed a few times. The J gene is TRBJ1-1, the V gene TRBV9; 7 bases match TRBD1. This CDR3 has 13 amino acids. Per the germline V gene, CDR1 is SGDLS and CDR2 is YYNGEE. Trimming took 1 base from V and 7 from J; bases not matched to a gene: 4. The CDR3 region is CASSVNRGGEAFF. CDR3 DNA sequence: TGTGCCAGCAGCGTAAACAGGGGTGGTGAAGCTTTCTTT.

J is TRBJ1-6 and V is TRBV28; 8 bases are a match to TRBD1. The V segment lost 3 bases and the J segment 0 bases; nucleotides outside the gene matches: 7. CDR3 length: 18 amino acids. Germline CDR1 is MDHEN and CDR2 is SYDVKM. Written as DNA, the CDR3 is TGTGCCAGCAGTTTGAGGCAGGGGGCCCTCTCCTATAATTCACCCCTCCACTTT. It is translated as CASSLRQGALSYNSPLHF.

This chain links TRBV11-3 with TRBJ1-1; no clear D. The germline V gene has CDR1 SGHNT and CDR2 YENEEA. V shed 5 bases and J shed 6 bases, with 13 bases lying between them. This CDR3 comprises 13 residues. The CDR3 DNA reads TGTGCCAGCAGCGTACACCCGCTCGCTGAAGCTTTCTTT. Encoded protein: CASSVHPLAEAFF.

The gene calls are TRBV24-1 and TRBJ1-5; a weak D match, TRBD1 (6 bases). Per the germline V gene, CDR1 is KGHDR and CDR2 is SFDVKD. V was shortened by 6 bases and J by 1 base, with 18 bases between the two germline ends. The CDR3 extends over 17 amino acids. In DNA form, the CDR3 reads TGTGCCACCAGTCCCAGCGGGGGGCAGGGAAGCAATCAGCCCCAGCATTTT. It translates to CATSPSGGQGSNQPQHF.

The chain is built from TRBV7-9 and TRBJ2-2; 7 positions match TRBD2. The CDR3 runs 13 residues. The V gene end was trimmed by 7 bases and the J gene end by 5 bases; junction bases not matched to a gene: 4. From germline, CDR1 is SEHNR and CDR2 FQNEAQ (reference sequence). CDR3 region: CASNFGGTGELFF. CDR3 nucleotide sequence: TGTGCCAGCAACTTCGGGGGGACCGGGGAGCTGTTTTTT.

This clone was seen more than once but under ten times. This chain connects TRBV30 to TRBJ2-7; weak D call: TRBD1 (6 bases). The CDR3 is 12 amino acids. Trimming pared 1 base from V and 10 bases from J, leaving 14 bases between. Germline V gene data show CDR1 as GTSNPN and CDR2 as SVGIG (reference sequence). In DNA form, the CDR3 reads TGTGCCTGGAGTGGGGCCCGGACAGCTCAGTACTTC. Its translation: CAWSGARTAQYF.

This clone was counted only a few times. This chain joins TRBV19 and TRBJ1-2; the D is unclear. CDR1 LNHDA and CDR2 SQIVND come from the germline V gene (reference sequence). Trimming removed 8 bases at V and 8 bases at J, with 18 bases between. The CDR3 consists of 13 residues. The DNA for the CDR3 is TGTGCCAGTTCGGGGTCAAAGATCGACGGCTACACCTTC. This sequence encodes CASSGSKIDGYTF.

A single count supports this clone. V usage is TRBV10-1 and J usage is TRBJ2-1; the D gene is possibly TRBD2 (6 bases). Germline V gene sequence: CDR1 WNHNN, CDR2 SYGVQD (reference sequence). V was shortened by 3 bases and J by 6 bases, with 12 bases between the two germline ends. The CDR3 contains 14 residues. CDR3 in DNA: TGCGCCAGCAGTGATGGACGGCGGGGCAATGAGCAGTTCTTC. It is translated as CASSDGRRGNEQFF.

This clone was seen more than once but under ten times. The genes are TRBV5-1 and TRBJ1-5; 7 positions match TRBD1. The CDR3 covers 14 residues. The V gene end was trimmed by 1 base and the J gene end by 2 bases; junction bases not matched to a gene: 0. Germline-derived CDR1 and CDR2 are SGHRS and YFSETQ. CDR3 sequence reads: CASSLTGGNQPQHF. The CDR3 DNA is TGCGCCAGCAGCTTGACAGGGGGCAATCAGCCCCAGCATTTT.

The CDR3 nucleotides are TGTGCCAGCAGCTTAGCACAGGGGGGTCAGCCCCAGCATTTT. This translates into CASSLAQGGQPQHF. The genes are TRBV7-8 and TRBJ1-5; 8 bases match TRBD1. CDR3 length: 14 amino acids. V gave up 0 bases and J gave up 6 bases; unmatched junction bases: 1. The germline gives CDR1 SGHVS, CDR2 FQNEAQ.

The chain couples TRBV10-1 to TRBJ2-3, with 9 nucleotides matching TRBD2. Germline CDR1 reads WNHNN; CDR2 reads SYGVQD (reference sequence). The CDR3 sequence is 13 residues long. With 10 bases clipped from V and 2 bases from J, the junction kept 4 bases outside the gene matches. CDR3 DNA sequence: TGCGCCACTCAGCGGGAGGACACAGATACGCAGTATTTT. Amino acids: CATQREDTDTQYF.

This chain connects TRBV2 to TRBJ2-2; weak D call: TRBD1 (6 bases). Trimming removed 6 bases from V and 2 bases from J, with 16 bases in between. CDR3 length: 16 residues. CDR1 is SNHLY, CDR2 FYNNEI, per germline. CDR3 loop: CASSDPRTVNTGELFF. The DNA of the CDR3 is TGTGCCAGCAGCGACCCTAGGACAGTCAACACCGGGGAGCTGTTTTTT.

The CDR3 region has the DNA TGTGCCAGCTCACCCTACAGCGCAGGGGGTAGTGGCTACACCTTC. It specifies CASSPYSAGGSGYTF. The gene calls are TRBV18 and TRBJ1-2, with 7 bases lining up with TRBD1. The CDR3 runs 15 residues. J gave up 7 bases and V 3 bases, and 11 bases lay outside the gene matches. CDR1 is KGHSH, CDR2 LQKENI, per germline. Full variable domain (missing parts from reference TRBV18 and TRBJ1-2): NAGVMQNPRHLVRRRGQEARLRCSPMKGHSHVYWYRQLPEEGLKFMVYLQKENIIDESGMPKERFSAEFPKEGPSILRIQQVVRGDSAAYFCASSPYSAGGSGYTFGSGTRLTVV.

A few counts support this clone. In DNA form, the CDR3 reads TGCGCCAGCAGCCTTAGCCCCCAGGGCCGTAATGAAAAACTGTTTTTT. This encodes CASSLSPQGRNEKLFF. The chain recombines TRBV4-1 with TRBJ1-4; tentative D call: TRBD1 (5 bases). The CDR3 is made up of 16 amino acids. The V end lost 4 bases, the J end lost 4 bases, and 16 bases lay between the germline ends. Germline-derived CDR1 and CDR2 are MGHRA and YSYEKL.

This chain connects TRBV11-2 to TRBJ2-7; 7 bases match TRBD2. V trimming: 0 bases; J trimming: 3 bases; junction bases outside the gene matches: 2. Germline lookup yields CDR1 SGHAT and CDR2 FQNNGV. CDR3 length: 14 amino acids. The CDR3 spells CASSLEGGNYEQYF. In DNA, the CDR3 is TGTGCCAGCAGCTTAGAGGGGGGGAACTACGAGCAGTACTTC.

This clone was seen only once. The chain uses TRBV5-1 and TRBJ2-5, with D perhaps matching TRBD1 (6 bases). The CDR3 extends over 15 amino acids. Germline V gives CDR1 SGHRS, CDR2 YFSETQ. Trimming cost V 0 bases and J 5 bases, with 14 bases left between them. The CDR3 loop is CASSLGTARRETQYF. The CDR3 DNA sequence: TGCGCCAGCAGCTTGGGGACAGCCAGGCGGGAGACCCAGTACTTC.

The V and J genes are TRBV2 and TRBJ1-5; 8 bases line up with TRBD1. CDR3 length: 16 amino acids. CDR1 and CDR2 from the germline V gene are SNHLY and FYNNEI. V lost 5 bases, J lost 2 bases, and 8 bases stayed unmatched. The CDR3 DNA sequence: TGTGCCAGCAGTTGGACAGGGCGGTTGGGCAATCAGCCCCAGCATTTT. Protein: CASSWTGRLGNQPQHF.

This chain's CDR3 is CASSQPELAGGLEQYF. The CDR3 DNA reads as TGTGCCAGCAGCCAACCCGAGTTAGCGGGGGGGCTCGAGCAGTACTTC. V and J are TRBV3-1 (or the pseudogene TRBV3-2) and TRBJ2-7, with TRBD2 identical over 11 bases. The V segment lost 2 bases and the J segment 6 bases; nucleotides outside the gene matches: 9. CDR3 size: 16 residues. Germline V lookup: CDR1 LGHDT, CDR2 YNNKEL (reference sequence).

The chain carries TRBV4-1 and TRBJ2-7; TRBD2 is a possible D gene (5 bases). This CDR3 region has 15 residues. Between the trimmed V and J ends, which lost 2 bases and 2 bases, there was a span of 13 bases. Germline V gives CDR1 MGHRA, CDR2 YSYEKL. This chain's CDR3 is CASSQPRERPYEQYF. CDR3 in DNA: TGCGCCAGCAGCCAACCTAGGGAGCGCCCCTACGAGCAGTACTTC.

The chain couples TRBV28 to TRBJ2-5; a weak D match, TRBD1 (6 bases). Trimming removed 7 bases at V and 2 bases at J, with 11 bases between. The CDR3 loop spans 13 amino acids. Germline V CDR1 and CDR2: MDHEN, SYDVKM. For the CDR3, the DNA is TGTGCCAGCACAGGACAGCCTCAAGAGACCCAGTACTTC. Encoded protein: CASTGQPQETQYF.

This clone was seen only once. The chain recombines TRBV5-8 with TRBJ2-5, with 14 bases that match TRBD2. Germline values: CDR1 SGHTS, CDR2 YDEGEE. V was clipped by 4 bases and J by 2 bases; unmatched bases: 7. The CDR3 loop spans 17 amino acids. CDR3 DNA: TGTGCCAGCAGCGCGGGACTAGCGGGGGCCCGACAAGAGACCCAGTACTTC. It yields the protein CASSAGLAGARQETQYF.

The chain uses TRBV3-1 (or the pseudogene TRBV3-2) and TRBJ1-5; TRBD1 agrees at 12 bases. The CDR3 contains 17 residues. CDR1 is LGHDT, CDR2 YNNKEL, per germline (reference sequence). Trimming removed 5 bases from V and 7 bases from J; junction bases left unmatched: 12. The CDR3: CASSSTRGQGARQPQHF. The CDR3 coding sequence is TGTGCCAGCAGCTCGACGCGGGGACAGGGGGCGAGGCAGCCCCAGCATTTT.

This chain uses TRBV7-9 with TRBJ1-2, with a weak D call TRBD1 (5 bases). The germline CDR1 and CDR2 sequences are SEHNR and FQNEAQ (reference sequence). The CDR3 covers 16 residues. V shed 1 base and J shed 5 bases, with 17 bases lying between them. CDR3 sequence reads: CASSLGGRRGLYGYTF. The CDR3 DNA follows: TGTGCCAGCAGCTTAGGGGGCCGGCGGGGCTTATATGGCTACACCTTC.

The chain couples TRBV11-3 to TRBJ2-1; 10 nucleotides match TRBD2. Trimming cost V 5 bases and J 4 bases; bases outside gene matches: 5. This CDR3 is built from 15 residues. Germline CDR1 SGHNT, CDR2 YENEEA. The CDR3 sequence is CASSKGTSEYNEQFF. In nucleotides, the CDR3 is TGTGCCAGCAGCAAAGGGACTAGCGAGTACAATGAGCAGTTCTTC.

The genes are TRBV19 and TRBJ2-3, with 7 bases fitting TRBD2. Trimming at V came to 3 bases and at J to 0 bases, leaving 6 bases not matched to a gene. CDR1 LNHDA and CDR2 SQIVND come from the germline V gene (reference sequence). This CDR3 is built from 16 residues. The CDR3 region is CASSISSGVSTDTQYF. The CDR3 bases are TGTGCCAGTAGTATTTCAAGCGGGGTTAGCACAGATACGCAGTATTTT.